This TCR beta chain was sequenced in a study of tumour-infiltrating T cells in Burkitt lymphoma. Study overall: Survival, overall and progression-free, tracked with productive clonality.

The germline V gene has CDR1 SQVTM and CDR2 ANQGSEA. The CDR3 is 15 amino acids. The V gene lost 1 base and the J gene lost 1 base, with 14 bases spanning the gap. Generated by immunoSEQ multiplex PCR, the TCRdb table keeps only in-frame clones and is missing some. The sample shows around 2,500 clones, roughly 88% of them seen only once. The receptor comes from a human donor with diffuse large B-cell lymphoma. V is TRBV29-1 and J is TRBJ2-7; perhaps TRBD2 as D (6 bases). The sequencing sample was made of tumor tissue. The CDR3 region is CSVEGVGGLSYEQYF. The CDR3 DNA reads as TGCAGCGTTGAAGGCGTGGGAGGTTTGTCCTACGAGCAGTACTTC.